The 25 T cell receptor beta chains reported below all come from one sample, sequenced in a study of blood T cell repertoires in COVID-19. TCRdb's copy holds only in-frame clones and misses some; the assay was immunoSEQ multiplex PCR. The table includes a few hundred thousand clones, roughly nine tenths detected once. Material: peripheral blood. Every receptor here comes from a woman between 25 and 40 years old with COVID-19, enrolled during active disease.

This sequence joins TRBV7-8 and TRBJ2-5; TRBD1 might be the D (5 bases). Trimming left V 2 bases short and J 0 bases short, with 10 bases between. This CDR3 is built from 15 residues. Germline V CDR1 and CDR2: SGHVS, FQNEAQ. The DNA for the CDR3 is TGTGCCAGCAGCTTACTCCCAGGGCACCAAGAGACCCAGTACTTC. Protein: CASSLLPGHQETQYF. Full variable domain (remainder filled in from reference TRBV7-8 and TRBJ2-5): GAGVSQSPRYKVAKRGQDVALRCDPISGHVSLFWYQQALGQGPEFLTYFQNEAQLDKSGLPSDRFFAERPEGSVSTLKIQRTQQEDSAVYLCASSLLPGHQETQYFGPGTRLLVL.

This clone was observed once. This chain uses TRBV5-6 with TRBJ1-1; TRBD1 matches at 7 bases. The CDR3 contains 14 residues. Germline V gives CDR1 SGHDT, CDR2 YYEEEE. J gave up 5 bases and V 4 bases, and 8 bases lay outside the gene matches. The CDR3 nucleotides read TGTGCCAGCAGCAAAAACAGGGGAAGGACTGAAGCTTTCTTT. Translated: CASSKNRGRTEAFF.

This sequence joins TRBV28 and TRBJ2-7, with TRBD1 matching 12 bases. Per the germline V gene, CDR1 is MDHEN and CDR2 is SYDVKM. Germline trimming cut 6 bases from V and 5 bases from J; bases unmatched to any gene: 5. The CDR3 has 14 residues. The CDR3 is CASSLGTGGNEQYV. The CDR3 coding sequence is TGTGCCAGCAGCCTCGGGACAGGGGGCAACGAGCAGTACGTC.

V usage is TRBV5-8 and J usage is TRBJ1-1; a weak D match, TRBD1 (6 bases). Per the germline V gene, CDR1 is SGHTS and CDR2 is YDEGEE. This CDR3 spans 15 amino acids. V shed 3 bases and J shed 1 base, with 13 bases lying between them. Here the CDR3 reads CASSSYRDGNTEAFF. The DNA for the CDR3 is TGTGCCAGCAGCTCCTACAGGGACGGGAACACTGAAGCTTTCTTT.

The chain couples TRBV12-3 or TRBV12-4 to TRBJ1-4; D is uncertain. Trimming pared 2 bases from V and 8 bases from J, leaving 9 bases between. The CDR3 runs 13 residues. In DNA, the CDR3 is TGTGCCAGCAGTTTACCCGGGAGGGAAAAACTGTTTTTT. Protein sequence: CASSLPGREKLFF.

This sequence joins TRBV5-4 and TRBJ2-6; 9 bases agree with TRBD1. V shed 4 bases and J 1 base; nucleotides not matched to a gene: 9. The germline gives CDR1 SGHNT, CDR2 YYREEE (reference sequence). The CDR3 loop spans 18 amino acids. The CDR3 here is CASSNGGTGNSGANVLTF. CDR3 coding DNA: TGTGCCAGCAGCAACGGTGGGACAGGGAATTCTGGGGCCAACGTCCTGACTTTC.

The DNA for the CDR3 is TGTGCCAGCAGCAAAGAATCCTTTCGACAAATCGGGGAGCTGTTTTTT. This sequence encodes CASSKESFRQIGELFF. This sequence joins TRBV21-1 and TRBJ2-2; the D call TRBD1 from the table was never checked on the DNA. TRBV21-1 is designated a pseudogene. The CDR3 covers 16 residues.

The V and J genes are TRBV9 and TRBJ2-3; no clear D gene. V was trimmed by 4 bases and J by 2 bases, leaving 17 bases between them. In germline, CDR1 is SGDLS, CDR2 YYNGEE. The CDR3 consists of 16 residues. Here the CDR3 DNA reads TGTGCCAGCAGCCAGCTGAGTAGCAGCCTCACAGATACGCAGTATTTT. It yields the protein CASSQLSSSLTDTQYF.

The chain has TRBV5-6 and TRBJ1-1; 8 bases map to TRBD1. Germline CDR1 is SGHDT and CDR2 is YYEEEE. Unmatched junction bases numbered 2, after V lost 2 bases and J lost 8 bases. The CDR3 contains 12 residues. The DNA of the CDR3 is TGTGCCAGCAGCTTCACAGGGGGAGAAGCTTTCTTT. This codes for CASSFTGGEAFF.

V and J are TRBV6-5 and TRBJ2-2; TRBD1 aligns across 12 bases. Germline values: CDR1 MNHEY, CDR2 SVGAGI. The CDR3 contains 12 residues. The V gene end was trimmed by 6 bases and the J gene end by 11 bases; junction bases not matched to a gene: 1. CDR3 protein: CASRGQGAELFF. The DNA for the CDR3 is TGTGCCAGCAGGGGACAGGGGGCCGAGCTGTTTTTT.

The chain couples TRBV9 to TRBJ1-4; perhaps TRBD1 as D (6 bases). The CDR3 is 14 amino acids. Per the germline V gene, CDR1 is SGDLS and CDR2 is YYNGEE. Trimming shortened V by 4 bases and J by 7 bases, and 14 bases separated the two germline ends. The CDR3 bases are TGTGCCAGCAGCCCTAGGACAGACGGTGAAAAACTGTTTTTT. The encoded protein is CASSPRTDGEKLFF.

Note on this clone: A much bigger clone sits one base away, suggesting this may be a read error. CDR3 DNA sequence: TGCGCCAGCAGCTTGGGACAGGCGAACACTGAAGCTTTCTTT. This codes for CASSLGQANTEAFF. The gene calls are TRBV5-1 and TRBJ1-1, with a tentative D call TRBD1 (6 bases). Germline V CDR1 and CDR2: SGHRS, YFSETQ. Trimming left V 0 bases short and J 1 base short, with 7 bases between. CDR3 length: 14 residues.

DNA of the CDR3: TGCGCCAGCAGCTCAGGACAGGTCATAGCGGAAGCTTTCTTT. Translation gives CASSSGQVIAEAFF. V usage is TRBV5-1 and J usage is TRBJ1-1; 7 bases line up with TRBD1. V was pared by 3 bases and J by 8 bases, with 10 bases of the junction left unmatched. CDR1 and CDR2 from the germline V gene are SGHRS and YFSETQ. This CDR3 comprises 14 residues. Looking up the rest from reference TRBV5-1 and TRBJ1-1 gives the full variable domain: KAGVTQTPRYLIKTRGQQVTLSCSPISGHRSVSWYQQTPGQGLQFLFEYFSETQRNKGNFPGRFSGRQFSNSRSEMNVSTLELGDSALYLCASSSGQVIAEAFFGQGTRLTVV.

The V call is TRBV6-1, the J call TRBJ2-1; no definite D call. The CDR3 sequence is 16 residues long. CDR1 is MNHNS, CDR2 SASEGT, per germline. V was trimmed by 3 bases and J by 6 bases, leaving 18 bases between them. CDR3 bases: TGTGCCAGCAGTGACCCTTTCCCCCGGCAGGCCAATGAGCAGTTCTTC. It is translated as CASSDPFPRQANEQFF.

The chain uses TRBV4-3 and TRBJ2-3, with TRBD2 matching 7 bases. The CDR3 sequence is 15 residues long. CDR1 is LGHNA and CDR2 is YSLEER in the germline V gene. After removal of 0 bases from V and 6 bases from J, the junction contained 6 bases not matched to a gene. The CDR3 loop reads CASSQDRVGGDTQYF. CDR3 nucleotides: TGCGCCAGCAGCCAAGATAGGGTGGGGGGGGATACGCAGTATTTT.

CDR3 in amino acids: CATSGGGALLHADEQFF. The DNA of the CDR3 is TGTGCCACCAGCGGCGGGGGGGCCCTGCTGCACGCCGATGAGCAGTTCTTC. The V gene is TRBV15, the J gene TRBJ2-1, with TRBD2 identical over 9 bases. The CDR3 has 17 residues. J gave up 8 bases and V 5 bases, and 16 bases lay outside the gene matches. Germline loops: CDR1 LNHNV, CDR2 YYDKDF (reference sequence).

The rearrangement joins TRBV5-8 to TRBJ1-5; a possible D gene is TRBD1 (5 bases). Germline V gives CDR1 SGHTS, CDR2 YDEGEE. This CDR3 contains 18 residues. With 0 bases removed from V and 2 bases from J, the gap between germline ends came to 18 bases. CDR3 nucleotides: TGTGCCAGCAGCTTGGCCCCGGCAGGGTGGGTTGGCAATCAGCCCCAGCATTTT. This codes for CASSLAPAGWVGNQPQHF. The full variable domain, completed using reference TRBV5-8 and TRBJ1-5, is EAGVTQSPTHLIKTRGQQATLRCSPISGHTSVYWYQQALGLGLQFLLWYDEGEERNRGNFPPRFSGRQFPNYSSELNVNALELEDSALYLCASSLAPAGWVGNQPQHFGDGTRLSIL.

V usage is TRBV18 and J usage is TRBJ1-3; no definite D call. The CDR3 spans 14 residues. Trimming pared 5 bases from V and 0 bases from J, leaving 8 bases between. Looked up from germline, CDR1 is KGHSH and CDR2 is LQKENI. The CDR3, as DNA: TGTGCCAGCTCAGAGGGATCCTCTGGAAACACCATATATTTT. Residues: CASSEGSSGNTIYF.

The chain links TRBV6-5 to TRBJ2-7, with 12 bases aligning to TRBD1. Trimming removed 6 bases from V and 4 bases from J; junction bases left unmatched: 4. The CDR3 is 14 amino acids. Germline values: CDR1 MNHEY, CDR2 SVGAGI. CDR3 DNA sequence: TGTGCCAGCAGGGGGACAGGGGGCGAGTACGAGCAGTACTTC. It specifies CASRGTGGEYEQYF.

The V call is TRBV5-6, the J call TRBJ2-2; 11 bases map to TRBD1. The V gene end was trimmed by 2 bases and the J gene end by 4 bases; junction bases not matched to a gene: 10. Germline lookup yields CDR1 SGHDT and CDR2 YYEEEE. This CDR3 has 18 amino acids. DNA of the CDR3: TGTGCCAGCAGCTTTGGCCGGACAGGGGGCAGGAGCACCGGGGAGCTGTTTTTT. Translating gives CASSFGRTGGRSTGELFF.

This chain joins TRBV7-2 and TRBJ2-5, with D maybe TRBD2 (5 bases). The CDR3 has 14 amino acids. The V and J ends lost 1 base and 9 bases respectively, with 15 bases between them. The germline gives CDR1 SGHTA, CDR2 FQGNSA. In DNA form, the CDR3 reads TGTGCCAGCAGCTTAGACTGGCGGGCCAAGGCCCAGTACTTC. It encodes CASSLDWRAKAQYF.

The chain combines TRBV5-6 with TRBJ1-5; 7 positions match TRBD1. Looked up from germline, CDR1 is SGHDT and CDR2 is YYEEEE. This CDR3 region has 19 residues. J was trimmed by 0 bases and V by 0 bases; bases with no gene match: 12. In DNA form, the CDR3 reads TGTGCCAGCAGCTTGGGAGACTTCGGACAGGAGTATAGCAATCAGCCCCAGCATTTT. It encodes CASSLGDFGQEYSNQPQHF.

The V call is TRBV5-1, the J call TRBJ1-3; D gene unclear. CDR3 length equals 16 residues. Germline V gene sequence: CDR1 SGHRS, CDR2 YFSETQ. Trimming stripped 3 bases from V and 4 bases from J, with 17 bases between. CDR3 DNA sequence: TGCGCCAGCAGCTACGACGGAGGGCTGACGGGAAACACCATATATTTT. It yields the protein CASSYDGGLTGNTIYF. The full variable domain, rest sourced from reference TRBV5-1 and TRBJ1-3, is KAGVTQTPRYLIKTRGQQVTLSCSPISGHRSVSWYQQTPGQGLQFLFEYFSETQRNKGNFPGRFSGRQFSNSRSEMNVSTLELGDSALYLCASSYDGGLTGNTIYFGEGSWLTVV.

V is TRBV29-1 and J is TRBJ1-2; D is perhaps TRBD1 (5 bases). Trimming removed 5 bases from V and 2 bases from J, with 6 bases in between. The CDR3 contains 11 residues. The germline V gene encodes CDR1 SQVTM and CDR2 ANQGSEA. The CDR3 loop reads CSVRGNYGYTF. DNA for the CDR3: TGCAGCGTTAGGGGCAACTATGGCTACACCTTC.

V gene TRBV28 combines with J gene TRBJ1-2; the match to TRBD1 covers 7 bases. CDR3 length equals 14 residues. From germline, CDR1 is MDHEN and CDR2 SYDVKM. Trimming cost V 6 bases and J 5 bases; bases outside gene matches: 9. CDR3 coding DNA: TGTGCCAGCAGGTGGACAGGCGAGAGGTATGGCTACACCTTC. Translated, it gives CASRWTGERYGYTF.